This T cell receptor beta chain was sequenced for a study of blood T cell repertoires in COVID-19. Study overall: The United States, Italy and Spain provided the acute and convalescent COVID-19 samples. Sample material is recorded as cDNA or gDNA derived from T cells, B-cell-depleted T cells, or PBMCs.

A single count supports this clone. In the original processing: It was from reference gene primer amplification that nucleated cell counts were estimated. TCRdb's copy holds only in-frame clones and misses some; the assay was immunoSEQ multiplex PCR. D and trimming were read from the DNA, whereas the V and J calls and clone size are those reported in that table. The sample includes a few hundred thousand clones, approximately 90% of them seen just once. This sequence was found in a man in his sixties who had recovered from COVID-19. Sequences were obtained from peripheral blood.

CDR3 bases: TGTGCCTGGAGTGCTGTGGACAGGAAGGACACTGAAGCTTTCTTT. Translation: CAWSAVDRKDTEAFF. The chain joins TRBV30 to TRBJ1-1; 7 positions match TRBD1. The CDR3 length is 15 residues. The V gene end was trimmed by 1 base and the J gene end by 3 bases; junction bases not matched to a gene: 8. The germline V gene has CDR1 GTSNPN and CDR2 SVGIG (reference sequence).